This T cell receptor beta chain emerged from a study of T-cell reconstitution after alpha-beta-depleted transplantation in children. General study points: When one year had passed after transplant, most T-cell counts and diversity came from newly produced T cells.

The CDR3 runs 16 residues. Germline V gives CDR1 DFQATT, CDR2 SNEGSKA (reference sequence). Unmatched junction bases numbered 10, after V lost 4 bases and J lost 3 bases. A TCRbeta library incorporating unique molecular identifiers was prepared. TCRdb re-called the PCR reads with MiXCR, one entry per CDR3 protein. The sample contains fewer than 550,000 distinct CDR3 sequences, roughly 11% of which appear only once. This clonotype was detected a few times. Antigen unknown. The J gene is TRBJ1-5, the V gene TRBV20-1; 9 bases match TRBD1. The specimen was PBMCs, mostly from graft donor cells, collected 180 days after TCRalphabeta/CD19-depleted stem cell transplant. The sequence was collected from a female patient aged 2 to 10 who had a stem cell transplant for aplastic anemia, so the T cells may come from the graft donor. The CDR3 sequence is CSAIGPRTGDNQPQHF. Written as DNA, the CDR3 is TGCAGTGCTATAGGGCCCCGGACAGGGGACAATCAGCCCCAGCATTTT.